This TCR beta chain was sequenced for a study of radiation and T cells in renal cell carcinoma (dated by TCRdb to the early 2020s). Context from the whole study: The samples were drawn from a clinical trial, where primary renal cell carcinomas were treated with 15 Gy of stereotactic body radiation therapy and then removed by nephrectomy 4 weeks afterward. TCR beta sequencing covered some 55 samples in total, comprising approximately 26 tumors and roughly 27 peripheral blood samples. Across all 50 or so samples, several million unique CDR3 nucleotide sequences, encoding about 3,000,000 unique CDR3 amino acid sequences, were identified. The paper as a whole reports these results and caveats: With a single-armed trial design, the study had no way to address how radiation dose or scheduling affects the TCR repertoire. Dynamics of the blood repertoire were not tracked past 4 weeks after treatment. In blood, the top tumor clonotypes increased from baseline to 2 weeks after radiation and then shrank by 4 weeks, which suggests a temporary expansion of tumor-resident clones. Because pretreatment tumor biopsies were not available, the study could not determine whether clonotypes were already present within the tumor at baseline.

The time point tag for this specimen amounts to: blood 2 weeks post-SBRT. The treatment or condition label on this specimen signifies: 15 Gy SBRT to primary tumor, nephrectomy 4 weeks later. To track tumor-enriched clonotypes, serial peripheral blood was sampled from radiation-treated patients at baseline and at 2 weeks and 4 weeks after SBRT. Renal cell carcinoma with clear cell pathology was present in all patients. The QIAamp DNA Blood Mini Kit (Qiagen) was used to prepare genomic DNA for TCR sequencing. Only samples passing all quality control checks were included in the analyses. TCR beta libraries were generated from genomic DNA with the immunoSEQ kit, following the manufacturer's recommendations. To prepare libraries, a first multiplex PCR with proprietary primers was run, followed by a second PCR that added unique barcodes, and a bead cleanup was done after each round. Each sample batch included a kit-provided positive control reaction and a negative control reaction. The final libraries were assessed on an Agilent 4200 TapeStation D1000 ScreenTape, pooled by volume, and quantified by qPCR. Sequencing was performed on an Illumina NextSeq500 with a MidOutput 150-cycle cartridge, and 156 Read1 and 15 Index1 cycles were run with kit custom primers. The pooled library was loaded at approximately 1 pM, with an approximately 20% PhiX control spiked in. Turning to the authors' computational methods: Vendor-processed data were analyzed in R, and a clonotype was defined as all T cells sharing the same CDR3 nucleotide sequence. For clone abundance analyses, frequencies were normalized to the 10,000 most abundant clones per sample. Public T cell clones, which averaged fewer than five per sample, were removed prior to analysis. An abundance difference of at least 32-fold between compartments was the criterion for calling clonotypes tumor-enriched or baseline blood-enriched. A beta-binomial differential abundance model was applied to find clonotypes that expanded or contracted between blood time points. Similarity between tumor and blood repertoires was quantified using the Baroni-Urbani and Buser coefficient, and groups were compared with two-tailed Wilcoxon tests in R. TCRdb limited this immuneACCESS table to in-frame rearrangements with V and J called. A share of clones is missing; checked studies link under half to unresolved V genes, and the rest is unexplained. V and J calls and clone size are given by that table; D and trimming were obtained from the DNA. This sample comprises roughly 120,000 clones, roughly 77% of them detected only once. Of the sample, over 1.5% falls within the top ten clones.

CDR1 and CDR2 are drawn from the germline V gene: MNHNS, SASEGT. V and J are truncated by 2 bases and 13 bases respectively, leaving an intervening sequence of 20 bases. The CDR3 measures 14 amino acids from cysteine to phenylalanine. Here the CDR3 DNA is all that survives: 42 bases in frame from base 1. As concerns this clone: It has no known antigen specificity. It has no much larger one-base neighbor in the sample; base qualities were not kept.

This clonotype was sampled from a woman in her sixties with renal cell carcinoma. The chain was built from TRBV6-1 and TRBJ1-2, and perhaps TRBD1 as D gene, on 5 matching bases. This specimen consisted of blood, obtained from a patient whose treatment included radiotherapy and nephrectomy. CDR3 loop: CASSEQGKAIRSTF. The nucleotide sequence reads TGTGCCAGCAGTGAACAGGGAAAAGCGATTCGGAGCACCTTC.